The present T cell receptor (beta chain) was sequenced within a study of blood T cell repertoires in COVID-19. This CDR3 contains 18 residues. V was clipped by 6 bases and J by 0 bases, with 21 bases between them. CDR1 KGHSH and CDR2 LQKENI come from the germline V gene. Method: immunoSEQ multiplex PCR; TCRdb's copy keeps in-frame clones and lacks some. The sample consists of around 110,000 clones, about 89% of them appearing once. The sample consisted of peripheral blood. The rearrangement uses TRBV18 and TRBJ2-1; maybe TRBD2 (6 bases). This receptor was taken from a man aged 40-49 years with active or convalescent COVID-19. CDR3 in amino acids: CASSSGSGGAPSYNEQFF. In DNA form, the CDR3 reads TGTGCCAGCTCCTCGGGTAGTGGCGGGGCCCCCTCCTACAATGAGCAGTTCTTC.